This T cell receptor beta chain was documented in a study of CD8 T cells in ankylosing spondylitis. Molecular-barcoded quantitative 5'-RACE produced these TCR beta libraries. TCRdb re-derived calls from the 5' RACE reads in MiXCR, one entry per CDR3 protein. The top ten clones hold 0.51% of a sample with 750,000 to 850,000 distinct CDR3 sequences, about 11% of them seen once. Study-wide results and caveats: A TCR beta motif of roughly eight highly homologous variants seemed to mark ankylosing spondylitis blood.

As for this clonotype: Its antigen remains unknown.

Looked up from germline, CDR1 is DFQATT and CDR2 is SNEGSKA (reference sequence). Trimming left V 6 bases short and J 7 bases short, with 24 bases between. This CDR3 spans 16 amino acids. Sequences were obtained from blood, either unsorted or a sorted T cell fraction (not recorded which). The V call is TRBV20-1, the J call TRBJ2-2; D may be TRBD2 (5 bases). The sequence was obtained from a male donor with ankylosing spondylitis. CDR3 sequence: CSARIVYDEGHGELFF. In DNA form, the CDR3 reads TGCAGTGCAAGGATAGTCTATGATGAGGGTCACGGGGAGCTGTTTTTT.